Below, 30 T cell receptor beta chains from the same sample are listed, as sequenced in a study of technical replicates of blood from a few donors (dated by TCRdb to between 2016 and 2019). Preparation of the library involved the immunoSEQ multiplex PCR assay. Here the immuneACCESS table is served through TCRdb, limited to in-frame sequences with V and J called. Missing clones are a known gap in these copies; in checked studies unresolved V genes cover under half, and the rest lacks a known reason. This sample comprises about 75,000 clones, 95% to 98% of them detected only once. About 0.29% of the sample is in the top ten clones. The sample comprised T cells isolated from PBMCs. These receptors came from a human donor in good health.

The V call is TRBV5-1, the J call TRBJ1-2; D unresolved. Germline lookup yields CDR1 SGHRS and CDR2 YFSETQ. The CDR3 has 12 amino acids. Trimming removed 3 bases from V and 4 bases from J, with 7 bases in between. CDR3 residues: CASSSDIYGYTF. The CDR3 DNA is TGCGCCAGCAGCTCCGACATCTATGGCTACACCTTC.

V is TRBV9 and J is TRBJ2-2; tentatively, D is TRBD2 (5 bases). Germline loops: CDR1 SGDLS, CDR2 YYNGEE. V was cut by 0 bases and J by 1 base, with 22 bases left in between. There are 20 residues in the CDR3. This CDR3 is CASSVAVAFSNRENTGELFF. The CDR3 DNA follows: TGTGCCAGCAGCGTAGCCGTAGCCTTCTCTAATCGGGAGAACACCGGGGAGCTGTTTTTT.

The CDR3 DNA reads as TGTGCCAGCAGGCCCGGACTAGCGGGGGGCGAGCAGTACTTC. This gives the protein CASRPGLAGGEQYF. The chain is built from TRBV6-5 and TRBJ2-7; 14 bases match TRBD2. V dropped 6 bases and J dropped 6; count of bases not matched to a gene: 4. Germline lookup yields CDR1 MNHEY and CDR2 SVGAGI. This CDR3 is built from 14 residues.

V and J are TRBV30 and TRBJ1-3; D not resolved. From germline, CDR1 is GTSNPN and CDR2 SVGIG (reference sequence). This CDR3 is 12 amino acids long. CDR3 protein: CGGASAGNTIYF. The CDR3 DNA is TGTGGGGGAGCCAGTGCCGGAAACACCATATATTTT.

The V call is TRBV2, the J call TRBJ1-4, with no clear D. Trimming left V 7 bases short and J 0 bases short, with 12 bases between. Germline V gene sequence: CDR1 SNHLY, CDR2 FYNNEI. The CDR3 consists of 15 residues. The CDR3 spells CASKGSGSTNEKLFF. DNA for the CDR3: TGTGCCAGCAAGGGCAGCGGGTCAACTAATGAAAAACTGTTTTTT.

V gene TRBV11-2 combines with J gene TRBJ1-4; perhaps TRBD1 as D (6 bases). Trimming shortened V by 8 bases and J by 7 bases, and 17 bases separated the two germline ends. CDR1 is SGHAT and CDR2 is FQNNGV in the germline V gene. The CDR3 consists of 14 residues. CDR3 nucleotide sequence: TGTGCCAGCGGAAAGACAGGAGACCTTGAAAAACTGTTTTTT. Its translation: CASGKTGDLEKLFF.

CDR3 sequence: CASSSETTVRGDTQYF. DNA of the CDR3: TGTGCCAGCAGTTCGGAGACGACAGTTAGAGGAGATACGCAGTATTTT. This chain connects TRBV5-8 to TRBJ2-3; D is perhaps TRBD1 (5 bases). CDR1 SGHTS and CDR2 YDEGEE come from the germline V gene. The V gene lost 5 bases and the J gene lost 5 bases, with 21 bases spanning the gap. The CDR3 totals 16 residues.

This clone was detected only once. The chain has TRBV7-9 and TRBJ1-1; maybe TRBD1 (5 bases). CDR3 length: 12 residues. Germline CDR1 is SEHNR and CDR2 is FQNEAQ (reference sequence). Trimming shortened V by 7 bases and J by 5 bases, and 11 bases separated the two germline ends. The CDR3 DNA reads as TGTGCCAGCACCCGGGGGTTTACTGAAGCTTTCTTT. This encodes CASTRGFTEAFF.

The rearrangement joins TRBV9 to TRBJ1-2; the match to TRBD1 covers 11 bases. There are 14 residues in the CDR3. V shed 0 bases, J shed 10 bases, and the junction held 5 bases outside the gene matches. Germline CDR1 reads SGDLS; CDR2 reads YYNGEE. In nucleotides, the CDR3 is TGTGCCAGCAGCGTAGTTAGGACAGGGGGCGACTACACCTTC. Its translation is CASSVVRTGGDYTF.

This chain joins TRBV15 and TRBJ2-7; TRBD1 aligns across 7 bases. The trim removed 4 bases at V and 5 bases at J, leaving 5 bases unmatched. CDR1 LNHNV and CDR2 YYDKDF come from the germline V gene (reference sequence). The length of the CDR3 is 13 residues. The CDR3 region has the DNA TGTGCCACCAGCAAAGACAGGGCCAACGAGCAGTACTTC. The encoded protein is CATSKDRANEQYF. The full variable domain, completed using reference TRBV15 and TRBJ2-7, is DAMVIQNPRYQVTQFGKPVTLSCSQTLNHNVMYWYQQKSSQAPKLLFHYYDKDFNNEADTPDNFQSRRPNTSFCFLDIRSPGLGDTAMYLCATSKDRANEQYFGPGTRLTVT.

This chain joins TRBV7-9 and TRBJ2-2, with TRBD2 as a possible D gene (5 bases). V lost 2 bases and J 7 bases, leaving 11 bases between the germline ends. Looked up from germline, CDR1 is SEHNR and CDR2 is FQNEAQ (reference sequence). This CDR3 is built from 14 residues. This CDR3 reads CASSLLTGGGELFF. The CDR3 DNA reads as TGTGCCAGCAGCTTATTAACTGGAGGCGGGGAGCTGTTTTTT.

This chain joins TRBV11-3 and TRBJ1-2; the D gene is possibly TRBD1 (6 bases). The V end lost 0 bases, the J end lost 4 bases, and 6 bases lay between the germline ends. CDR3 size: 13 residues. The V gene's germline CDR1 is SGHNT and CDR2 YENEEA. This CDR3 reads CASSLDRGYGYTF. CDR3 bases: TGTGCCAGCAGCTTAGACAGGGGCTATGGCTACACCTTC.

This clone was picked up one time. The CDR3 loop reads CASSLRRGARNYGYTF. CDR3 nucleotide sequence: TGTGCCAGCAGCTTGAGAAGGGGCGCACGTAACTATGGCTACACCTTC. V usage is TRBV7-2 and J usage is TRBJ1-2; TRBD1 might be the D (5 bases). Germline V gene lookup returns CDR1 SGHTA and CDR2 FQGNSA. V dropped 3 bases and J dropped 1 base, with 15 bases sitting between them. The CDR3 consists of 16 residues.

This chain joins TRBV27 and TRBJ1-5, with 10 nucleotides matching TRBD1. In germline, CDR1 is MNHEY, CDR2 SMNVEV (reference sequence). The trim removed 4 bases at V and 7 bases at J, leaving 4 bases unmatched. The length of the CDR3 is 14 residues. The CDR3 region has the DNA TGTGCCAGCAGTTCGGGACAGGGGAGACAGCCCCAGCATTTT. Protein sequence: CASSSGQGRQPQHF.

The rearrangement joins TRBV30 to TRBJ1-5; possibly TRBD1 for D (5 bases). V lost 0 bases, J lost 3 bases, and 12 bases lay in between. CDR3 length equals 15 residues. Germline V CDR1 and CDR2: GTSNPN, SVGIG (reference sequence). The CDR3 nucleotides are TGTGCCTGGAGTGTTCGACAGCCAAACAATCAGCCCCAGCATTTT. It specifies CAWSVRQPNNQPQHF.

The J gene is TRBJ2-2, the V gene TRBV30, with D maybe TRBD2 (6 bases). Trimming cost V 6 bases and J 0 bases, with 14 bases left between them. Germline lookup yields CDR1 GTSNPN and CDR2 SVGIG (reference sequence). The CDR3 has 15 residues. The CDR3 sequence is CACWRAQPNTGELFF. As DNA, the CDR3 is TGTGCCTGCTGGAGGGCACAGCCGAACACCGGGGAGCTGTTTTTT.

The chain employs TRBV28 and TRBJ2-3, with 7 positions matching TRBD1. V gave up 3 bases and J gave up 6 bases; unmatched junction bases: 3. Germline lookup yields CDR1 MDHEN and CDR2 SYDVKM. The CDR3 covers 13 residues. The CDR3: CASSFLGGDTQYF. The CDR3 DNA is TGTGCCAGCAGTTTCCTAGGGGGCGATACGCAGTATTTT.

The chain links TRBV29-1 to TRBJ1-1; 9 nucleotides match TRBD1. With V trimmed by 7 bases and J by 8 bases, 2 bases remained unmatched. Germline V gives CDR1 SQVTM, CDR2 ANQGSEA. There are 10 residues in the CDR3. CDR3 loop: CSAGTGEAFF. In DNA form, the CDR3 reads TGCAGCGCGGGGACAGGGGAAGCTTTCTTT. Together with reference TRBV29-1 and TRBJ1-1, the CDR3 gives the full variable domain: SAVISQKPSRDICQRGTSLTIQCQVDSQVTMMFWYRQQPGQSLTLIATANQGSEATYESGFVIDKFPISRPNLTFSTLTVSNMSPEDSSIYLCSAGTGEAFFGQGTRLTVV.

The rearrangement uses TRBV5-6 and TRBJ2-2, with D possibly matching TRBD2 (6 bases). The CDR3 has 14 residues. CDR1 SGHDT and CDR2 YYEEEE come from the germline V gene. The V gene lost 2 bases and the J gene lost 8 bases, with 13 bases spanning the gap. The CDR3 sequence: CASSFLRAGGELFF. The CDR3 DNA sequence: TGTGCCAGCAGCTTTTTGAGGGCGGGAGGGGAGCTGTTTTTT.

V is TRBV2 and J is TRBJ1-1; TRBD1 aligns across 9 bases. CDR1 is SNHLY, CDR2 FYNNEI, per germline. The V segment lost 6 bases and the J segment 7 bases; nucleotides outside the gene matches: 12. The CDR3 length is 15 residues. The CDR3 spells CASRIPGQGVSEAFF. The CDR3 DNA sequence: TGTGCCAGCAGGATCCCGGGACAGGGCGTGAGTGAAGCTTTCTTT. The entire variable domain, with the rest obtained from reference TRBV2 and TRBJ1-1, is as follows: EPEVTQTPSHQVTQMGQEVILRCVPISNHLYFYWYRQILGQKVEFLVSFYNNEISEKSEIFDDQFSVERPDGSNFTLKIRSTKLEDSAMYFCASRIPGQGVSEAFFGQGTRLTVV.

CDR3 loop: CASSPRLAGVRGANVLTF. CDR3 bases: TGTGCCAGCAGCCCCCGACTAGCGGGAGTAAGGGGGGCCAACGTCCTGACTTTC. J is TRBJ2-6 and V is TRBV7-9, with 12 bases that match TRBD2. V trimming: 5 bases; J trimming: 4 bases; junction bases outside the gene matches: 9. Germline V gene sequence: CDR1 SEHNR, CDR2 FQNEAQ (reference sequence). The CDR3 contains 18 residues.

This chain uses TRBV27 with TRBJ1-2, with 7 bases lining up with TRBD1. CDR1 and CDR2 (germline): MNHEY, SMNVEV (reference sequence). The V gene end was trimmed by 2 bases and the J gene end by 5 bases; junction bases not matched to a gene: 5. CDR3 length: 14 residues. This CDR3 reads CASSLIGTAYGYTF. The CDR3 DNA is TGTGCCAGCAGTTTAATCGGGACAGCATATGGCTACACCTTC.

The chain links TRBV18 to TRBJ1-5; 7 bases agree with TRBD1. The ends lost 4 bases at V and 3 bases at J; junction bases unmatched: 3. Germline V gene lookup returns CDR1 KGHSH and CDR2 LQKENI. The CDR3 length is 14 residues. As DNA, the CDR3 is TGTGCCAGCTCACTGACAGGGCTCAATCAGCCCCAGCATTTT. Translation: CASSLTGLNQPQHF.

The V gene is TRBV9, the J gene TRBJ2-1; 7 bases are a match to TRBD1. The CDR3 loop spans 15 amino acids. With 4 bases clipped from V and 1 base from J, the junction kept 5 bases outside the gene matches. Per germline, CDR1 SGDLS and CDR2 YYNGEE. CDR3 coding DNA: TGTGCCAGCAGCTTCTCGACAGGGTCCTACAATGAGCAGTTCTTC. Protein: CASSFSTGSYNEQFF. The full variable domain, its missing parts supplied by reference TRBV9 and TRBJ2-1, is DSGVTQTPKHLITATGQRVTLRCSPRSGDLSVYWYQQSLDQGLQFLIQYYNGEERAKGNILERFSAQQFPDLHSELNLSSLELGDSALYFCASSFSTGSYNEQFFGPGTRLTVL.

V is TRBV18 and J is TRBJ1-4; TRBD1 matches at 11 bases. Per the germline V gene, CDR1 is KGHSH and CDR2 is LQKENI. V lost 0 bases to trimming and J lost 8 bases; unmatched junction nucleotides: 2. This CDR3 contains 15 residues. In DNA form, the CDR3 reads TGTGCCAGCTCACCACCGGGACAGGGGGAGGAAAAACTGTTTTTT. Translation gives CASSPPGQGEEKLFF.

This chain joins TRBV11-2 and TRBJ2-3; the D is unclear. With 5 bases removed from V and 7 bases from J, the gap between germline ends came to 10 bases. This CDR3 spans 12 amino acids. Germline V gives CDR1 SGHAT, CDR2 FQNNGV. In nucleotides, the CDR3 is TGTGCCAGCAGCCGAACTCCCAATACGCAGTATTTT. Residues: CASSRTPNTQYF.

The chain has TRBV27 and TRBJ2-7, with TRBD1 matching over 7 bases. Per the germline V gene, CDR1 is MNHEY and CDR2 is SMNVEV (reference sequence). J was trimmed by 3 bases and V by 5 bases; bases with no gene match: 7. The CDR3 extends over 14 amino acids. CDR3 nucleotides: TGTGCCAGCAGTAACAGGGGTGTGGGCTACGAGCAGTACTTC. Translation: CASSNRGVGYEQYF.

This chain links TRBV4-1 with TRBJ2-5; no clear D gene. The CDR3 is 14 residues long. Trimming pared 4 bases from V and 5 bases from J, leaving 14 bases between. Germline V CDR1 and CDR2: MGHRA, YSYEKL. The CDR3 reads CASSLLVLEETQYF. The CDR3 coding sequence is TGCGCCAGCAGCCTTTTAGTATTAGAGGAGACCCAGTACTTC.

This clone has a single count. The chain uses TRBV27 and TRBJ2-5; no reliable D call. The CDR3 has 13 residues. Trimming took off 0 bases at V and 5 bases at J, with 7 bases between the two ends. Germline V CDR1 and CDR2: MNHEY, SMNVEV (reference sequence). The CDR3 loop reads CASSLSPSETQYF. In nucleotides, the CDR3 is TGTGCCAGCAGTTTATCCCCCTCGGAGACCCAGTACTTC.

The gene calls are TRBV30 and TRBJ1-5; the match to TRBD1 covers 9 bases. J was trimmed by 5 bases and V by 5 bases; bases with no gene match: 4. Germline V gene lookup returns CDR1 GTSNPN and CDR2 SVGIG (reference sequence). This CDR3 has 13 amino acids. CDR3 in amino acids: CAWARDRDQPQHF. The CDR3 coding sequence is TGTGCCTGGGCCCGGGACAGGGATCAGCCCCAGCATTTT.